This TCR beta chain was sequenced in a study of CD8 T cells in Susac syndrome. Study results and caveats: The number of individuals included in the study's TCR sequencing and HLA analysis was acknowledged as relatively small.

Random hexamers primed reverse transcription of about 0.5 to 1 ug RNA. TCRdb ran MiXCR on the immunoSEQ multiplex PCR reads and lists one entry per CDR3 protein. The repertoire holds over 120,000 distinct CDR3 sequences, with around 94% as singletons. Remarks on this clonotype: Its specificity is not known.

Trimming at V came to 1 base and at J to 5 bases, leaving 11 bases not matched to a gene. The CDR3 runs 16 residues. Germline-derived CDR1 and CDR2 are GTSNPN and SVGIG (reference sequence). The genes are TRBV30 and TRBJ1-5, with 7 bases that match TRBD1. This TCR was sampled from a human donor in good health. Sequenced input: CD4+ T cells from PBMCs. The CDR3 DNA sequence: TGTGCCTGGAGTGCTCCAGCGACAGGGCCCCATCAGCCCCAGCATTTT. Encoded protein: CAWSAPATGPHQPQHF.